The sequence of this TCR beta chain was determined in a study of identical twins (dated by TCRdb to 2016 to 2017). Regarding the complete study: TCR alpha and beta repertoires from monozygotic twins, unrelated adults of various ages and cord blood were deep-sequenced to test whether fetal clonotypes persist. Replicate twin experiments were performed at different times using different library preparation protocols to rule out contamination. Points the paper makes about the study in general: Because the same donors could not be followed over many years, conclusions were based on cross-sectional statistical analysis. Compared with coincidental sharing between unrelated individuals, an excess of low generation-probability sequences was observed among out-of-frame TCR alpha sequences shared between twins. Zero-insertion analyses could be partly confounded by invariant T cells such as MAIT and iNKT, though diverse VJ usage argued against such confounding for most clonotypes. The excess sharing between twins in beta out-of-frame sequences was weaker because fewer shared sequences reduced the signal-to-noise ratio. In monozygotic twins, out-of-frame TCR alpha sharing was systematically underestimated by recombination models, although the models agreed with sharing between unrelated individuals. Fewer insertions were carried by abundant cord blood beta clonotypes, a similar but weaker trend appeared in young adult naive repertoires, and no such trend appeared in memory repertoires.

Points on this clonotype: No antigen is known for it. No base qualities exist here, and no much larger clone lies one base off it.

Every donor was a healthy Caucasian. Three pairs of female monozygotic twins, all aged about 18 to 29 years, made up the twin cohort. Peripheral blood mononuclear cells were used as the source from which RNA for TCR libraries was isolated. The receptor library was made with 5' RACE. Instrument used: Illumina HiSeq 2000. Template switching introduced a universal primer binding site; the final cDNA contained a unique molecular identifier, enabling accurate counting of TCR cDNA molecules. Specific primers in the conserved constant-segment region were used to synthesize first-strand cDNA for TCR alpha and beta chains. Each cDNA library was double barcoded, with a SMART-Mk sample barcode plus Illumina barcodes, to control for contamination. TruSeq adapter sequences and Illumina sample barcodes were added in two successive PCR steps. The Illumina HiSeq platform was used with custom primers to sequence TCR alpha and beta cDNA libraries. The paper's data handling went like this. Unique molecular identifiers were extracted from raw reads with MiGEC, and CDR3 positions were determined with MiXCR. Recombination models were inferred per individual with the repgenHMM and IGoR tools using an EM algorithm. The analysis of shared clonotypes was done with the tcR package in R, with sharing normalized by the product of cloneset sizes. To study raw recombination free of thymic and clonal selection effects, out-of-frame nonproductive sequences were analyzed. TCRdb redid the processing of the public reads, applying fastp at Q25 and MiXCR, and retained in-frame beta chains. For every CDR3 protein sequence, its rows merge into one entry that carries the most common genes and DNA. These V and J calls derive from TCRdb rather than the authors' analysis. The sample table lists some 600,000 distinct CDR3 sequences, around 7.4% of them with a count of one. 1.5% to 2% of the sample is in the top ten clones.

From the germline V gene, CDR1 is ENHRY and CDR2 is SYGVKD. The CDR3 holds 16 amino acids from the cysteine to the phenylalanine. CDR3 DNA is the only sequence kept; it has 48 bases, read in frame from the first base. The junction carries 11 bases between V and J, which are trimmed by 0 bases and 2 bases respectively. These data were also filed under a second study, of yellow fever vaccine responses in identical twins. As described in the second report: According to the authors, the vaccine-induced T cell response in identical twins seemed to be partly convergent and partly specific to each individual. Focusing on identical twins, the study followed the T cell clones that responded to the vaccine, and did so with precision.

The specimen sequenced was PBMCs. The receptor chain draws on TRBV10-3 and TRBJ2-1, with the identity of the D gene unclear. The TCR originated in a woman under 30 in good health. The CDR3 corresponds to CAISESRAGPYNEQFF. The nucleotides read TGTGCCATCAGTGAGTCTCGGGCAGGACCCTACAATGAGCAGTTCTTC.